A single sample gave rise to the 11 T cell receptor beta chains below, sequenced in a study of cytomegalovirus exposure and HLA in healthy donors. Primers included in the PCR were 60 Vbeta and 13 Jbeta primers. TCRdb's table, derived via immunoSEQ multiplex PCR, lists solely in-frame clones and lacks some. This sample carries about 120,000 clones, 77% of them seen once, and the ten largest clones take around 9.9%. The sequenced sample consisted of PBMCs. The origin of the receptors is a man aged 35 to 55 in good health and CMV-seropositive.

The CDR3 DNA reads TGTGCCAGCAGGCAATGGAGTCCAACTAATGAAAAACTGTTTTTT. It specifies CASRQWSPTNEKLFF. The V and J genes are TRBV28 and TRBJ1-4; D gene ambiguous. The CDR3 has 15 residues. Looked up from germline, CDR1 is MDHEN and CDR2 is SYDVKM. The germline V and J ends were trimmed by 6 bases and 0 bases, with 11 bases remaining between them.

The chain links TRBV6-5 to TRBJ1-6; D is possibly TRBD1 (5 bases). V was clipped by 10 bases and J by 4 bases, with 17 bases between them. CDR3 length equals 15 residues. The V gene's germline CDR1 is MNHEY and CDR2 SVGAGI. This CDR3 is CATAPGGRYNSPLHF. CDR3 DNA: TGTGCCACTGCTCCCGGGGGGAGATATAATTCACCCCTCCACTTT.

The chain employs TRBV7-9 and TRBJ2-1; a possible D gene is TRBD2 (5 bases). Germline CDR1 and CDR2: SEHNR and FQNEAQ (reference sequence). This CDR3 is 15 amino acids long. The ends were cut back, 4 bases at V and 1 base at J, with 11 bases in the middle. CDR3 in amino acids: CASSSTPGSYNEQFF. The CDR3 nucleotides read TGTGCCAGCAGCTCCACGCCGGGGTCCTACAATGAGCAGTTCTTC.

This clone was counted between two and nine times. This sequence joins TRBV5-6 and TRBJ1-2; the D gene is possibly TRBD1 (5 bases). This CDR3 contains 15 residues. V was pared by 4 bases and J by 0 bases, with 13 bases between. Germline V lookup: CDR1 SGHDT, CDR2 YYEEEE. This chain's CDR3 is CASSPPGGANYGYTF. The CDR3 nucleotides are TGTGCCAGCAGCCCCCCGGGGGGAGCTAACTATGGCTACACCTTC. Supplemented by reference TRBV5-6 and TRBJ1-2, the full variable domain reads DAGVTQSPTHLIKTRGQQVTLRCSPKSGHDTVSWYQQALGQGPQFIFQYYEEEERQRGNFPDRFSGHQFPNYSSELNVNALLLGDSALYLCASSPPGGANYGYTFGSGTRLTVV.

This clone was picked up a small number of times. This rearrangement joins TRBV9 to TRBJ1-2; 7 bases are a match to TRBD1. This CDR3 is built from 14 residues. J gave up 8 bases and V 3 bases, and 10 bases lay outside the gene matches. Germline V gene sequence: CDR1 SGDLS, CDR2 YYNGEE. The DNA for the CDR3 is TGTGCCAGCAGCGCACCCACAGGGGACGGCGGCTACACCTTC. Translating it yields CASSAPTGDGGYTF. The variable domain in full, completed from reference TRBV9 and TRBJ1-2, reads DSGVTQTPKHLITATGQRVTLRCSPRSGDLSVYWYQQSLDQGLQFLIQYYNGEERAKGNILERFSAQQFPDLHSELNLSSLELGDSALYFCASSAPTGDGGYTFGSGTRLTVV.

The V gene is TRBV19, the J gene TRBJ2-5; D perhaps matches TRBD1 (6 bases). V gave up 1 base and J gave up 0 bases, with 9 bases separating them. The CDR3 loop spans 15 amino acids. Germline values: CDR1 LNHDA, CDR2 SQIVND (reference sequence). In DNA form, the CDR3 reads TGTGCCAGTAGTATAGGACAGGTGTACCAAGAGACCCAGTACTTC. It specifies CASSIGQVYQETQYF. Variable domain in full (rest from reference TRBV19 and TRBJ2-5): DGGITQSPKYLFRKEGQNVTLSCEQNLNHDAMYWYRQDPGQGLRLIYYSQIVNDFQKGDIAEGYSVSREKKESFPLTVTSAQKNPTAFYLCASSIGQVYQETQYFGPGTRLLVL.

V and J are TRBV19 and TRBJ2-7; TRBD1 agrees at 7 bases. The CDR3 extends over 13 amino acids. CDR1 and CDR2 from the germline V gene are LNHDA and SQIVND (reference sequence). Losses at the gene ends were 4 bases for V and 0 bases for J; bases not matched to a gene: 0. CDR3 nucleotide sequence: TGTGCCAGTAGTAGGGACAGCTCCTACGAGCAGTACTTC. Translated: CASSRDSSYEQYF.

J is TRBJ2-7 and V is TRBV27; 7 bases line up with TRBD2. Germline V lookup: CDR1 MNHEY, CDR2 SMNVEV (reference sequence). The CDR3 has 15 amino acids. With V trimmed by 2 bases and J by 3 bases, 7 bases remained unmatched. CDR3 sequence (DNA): TGTGCCAGCAGTTTAGGGAGCGGGGAGTTCTACGAGCAGTACTTC. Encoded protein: CASSLGSGEFYEQYF.

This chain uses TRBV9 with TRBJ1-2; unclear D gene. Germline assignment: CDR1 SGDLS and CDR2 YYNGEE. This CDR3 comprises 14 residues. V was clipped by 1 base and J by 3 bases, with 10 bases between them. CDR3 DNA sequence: TGTGCCAGCAGCGTACATGACGGAGACTATGGCTACACCTTC. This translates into CASSVHDGDYGYTF.

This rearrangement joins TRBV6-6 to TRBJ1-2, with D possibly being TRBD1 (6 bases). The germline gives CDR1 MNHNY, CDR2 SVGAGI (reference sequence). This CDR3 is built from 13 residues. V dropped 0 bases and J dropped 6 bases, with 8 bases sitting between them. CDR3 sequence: CASSYSAGDGYTF. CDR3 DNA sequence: TGTGCCAGCAGTTACTCGGCAGGGGATGGCTACACCTTC.

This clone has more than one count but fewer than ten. The CDR3 protein is CAWSRGVSGNTIYF. The CDR3 DNA follows: TGTGCCTGGAGTCGGGGAGTCTCTGGAAACACCATATATTTT. The chain joins TRBV30 to TRBJ1-3; D is uncertain. V dropped 2 bases and J dropped 0 bases, with 8 bases sitting between them. The CDR3 runs to 14 residues. CDR1 and CDR2 (germline): GTSNPN, SVGIG (reference sequence).